This entry lists 10 T cell receptor beta chains sequenced from one sample in a study of T cell clonality in common variable immunodeficiency. The repertoire was sequenced with immunoSEQ multiplex PCR; TCRdb's copy has only in-frame clones and lacks some. This record lists about 52,000 clones, none seen once only, and the top ten clones contain about 2%. Sequencing was performed on peripheral blood mononuclear cells. Every receptor here comes from a person aged 18 to 70 in good health.

This clone was found many times. The read halts 3 residues ahead of the CDR3 end, with the missing end drawn from the germline J gene. V gene TRBV7-2 combines with J gene TRBJ2-7, with 7 bases lining up with TRBD2. This CDR3 is 16 amino acids long. In germline, CDR1 is SGHTA, CDR2 FQGNSA. The trim removed 4 bases at V and 0 bases at J, leaving 9 bases unmatched. CDR3 residues: CASSSASGDISYEQYF. The part of the CDR3 DNA that was read is TGTGCCAGCAGCTCAGCTAGCGGAGACATCTCCTACGAG.

This clone appeared a few times. With the read ending 3 residues before the CDR3 end, the germline J gene is used to fill in that end. The rearrangement joins TRBV30 to TRBJ1-5, with a possible D match to TRBD1 (5 bases). Trimming removed 2 bases at V and 1 base at J, with 12 bases between. CDR1 GTSNPN and CDR2 SVGIG come from the germline V gene (reference sequence). The CDR3 sequence is 15 residues long. The sequenced CDR3 bases are TGTGCCTGGAGTCGGACATCCCTCAGCAATCAGCCC. This gives the protein CAWSRTSLSNQP. From start to end, the CDR3 is CAWSRTSLSNQPQHF.

Only a few counts were recorded for this clone. The CDR3 extends 3 residues past the end of the read, so its final part is completed from the germline J gene. This rearrangement joins TRBV11-2 to TRBJ1-1; D might be TRBD1 (5 bases). The germline V gene encodes CDR1 SGHAT and CDR2 FQNNGV. CDR3 size: 14 residues. The CDR3 reads CASSLEGRHSGAFF. The CDR3 bases that were read are TGTGCCAGCAGCTTGGAGGGGCGCCACTCTGGA.

This clone was counted ten times or more. The read ends 3 residues before the CDR3 terminus; that terminus is restored from the germline J gene. The chain couples TRBV5-1 to TRBJ2-4; D is unclear. CDR1 and CDR2 (germline): SGHRS, YFSETQ. The CDR3 has 15 residues. The ends were cut back, 0 bases at V and 6 bases at J, with 13 bases in the middle. The covered CDR3 bases are TGCGCCAGCAGCTTGGCCGGGTATCGTCCAAACATT. It encodes CASSLAGYRPNI. Given in full, the CDR3 is CASSLAGYRPNIQYF.

Regarding this clone: The read falls 3 residues short of the CDR3 end, and the missing part is taken from the germline J gene. V usage is TRBV19 and J usage is TRBJ1-1, with no clear D. Trimming left V 11 bases short and J 1 base short, with 14 bases between. Germline assignment: CDR1 LNHDA and CDR2 SQIVND (reference sequence). The CDR3 covers 13 residues. The CDR3 reads CASIDYSNTEAFF. CDR3 bases read: TGTGCCTCGATAGATTATTCGAACACTGAA.

Concerning this clone itself: The DNA ends 3 residues before the CDR3 does, and the rest of the CDR3 is filled in from the germline J gene. This sample includes further DNA sequences coding for the same CDR3. The V call is TRBV19, the J call TRBJ2-7; D perhaps matches TRBD1 (5 bases). Germline CDR1 LNHDA, CDR2 SQIVND (reference sequence). The CDR3 runs to 14 residues. The CDR3 reads CASTDRASSYEQYF. The part of the CDR3 DNA that was read is TGTGCTAGCACCGACAGAGCGAGTTCCTACGAG.

This clone was seen at least ten times. The sequence runs out 3 residues before the end of the CDR3; the remainder is reconstructed from the germline J gene. The chain carries TRBV2 and TRBJ1-2; D possibly corresponds to TRBD1 (5 bases). The length of the CDR3 is 15 residues. Germline-derived CDR1 and CDR2 are SNHLY and FYNNEI. Trimming removed 6 bases from V and 0 bases from J, with 14 bases in between. CDR3 DNA, as far as it was read: TGTGCCAGCAGCTGGCCGACAGCTACTAACTATGGC. It translates to CASSWPTATNYG. The entire CDR3 sequence reads CASSWPTATNYGYTF.

In its sample, this clone was seen many times. With the read ending 3 residues before the CDR3 end, the germline J gene is used to fill in that end. The V and J genes are TRBV5-1 and TRBJ2-2; TRBD1 agrees at 8 bases. The length of the CDR3 is 14 residues. V shed 0 bases, J shed 7 bases, and the junction held 2 bases outside the gene matches. CDR1 SGHRS and CDR2 YFSETQ come from the germline V gene. CDR3 DNA (partial): TGCGCCAGCAGCTTGGCACAGGGGGTCGGGGAG. It translates to CASSLAQGVGE. The whole CDR3 region reads CASSLAQGVGELFF.

This clone was detected ten times or more. Read sequence stops 3 residues before the CDR3 end, and the germline J gene provides the missing end. The chain carries TRBV7-2 and TRBJ2-1; D remains ambiguous. This CDR3 comprises 15 residues. Per the germline V gene, CDR1 is SGHTA and CDR2 is FQGNSA. V shed 3 bases and J shed 2 bases, with 11 bases lying between them. The covered CDR3 bases are TGTGCCAGCAGCTTTAGCAAAGGCCCCTACAATGAG. Residues: CASSFSKGPYNE. The CDR3 as a whole reads CASSFSKGPYNEQFF.

This clone was counted ten times or more. The read halts 3 residues ahead of the CDR3 end, with the missing end drawn from the germline J gene. J is TRBJ2-1 and V is TRBV6-4, with 13 bases matching TRBD2. The CDR3 consists of 17 residues. V was clipped by 0 bases and J by 3 bases; unmatched bases: 2. Germline V gene sequence: CDR1 MRHNA, CDR2 SNTAGT. Partial CDR3 DNA: TGTGCCAGCAGTGACTCTGGGACTAGCGGGGACTACAATGAG. The encoded protein is CASSDSGTSGDYNE. The entire CDR3 protein reads CASSDSGTSGDYNEQFF.